The rows below give T cell receptor beta chains drawn from one sample of a study of blood T cell repertoires in COVID-19. Sequencing used immunoSEQ multiplex PCR; TCRdb keeps in-frame clones, though not all of them. Here the sample spans more than 12,000 clones, 60% to 80% being singletons. The sequenced sample consisted of peripheral blood. Source of these receptors: a human donor in a cohort sampled during active COVID-19. Each CDR3 is given with its conserved first and last residue. The D gene is left open where the match is weak. A clone size is listed for some rows: how often the clone was seen (once, few, many), or a class if it is expanded.

>TRBV19|14|TRBD2|few|TRBJ2-7
CASSIIAGVGEQYF
TGTGCCAGTAGTATAATTGCGGGAGTGGGCGAGCAGTACTTC
>TRBV5-8|16|TRBD1|.|TRBJ2-3
CASSPGQVSSTDTQYF
TGTGCCAGCAGCCCGGGACAGGTATCTAGCACAGATACGCAGTATTTT
>TRBV2|14|.|once|TRBJ2-6
CASSDPTGANVLTF
TGTGCCAGCAGTGACCCTACTGGGGCCAACGTCCTGACTTTC
>TRBV11-3|14|.|.|TRBJ2-7
CASSIDRSSYEQYF
TGTGCCAGCAGCATCGATAGGAGCTCCTACGAGCAGTACTTC
>TRBV7-2|12|.|few|TRBJ1-5
CASSLVYQPQHF
TGTGCCAGCAGCCTCGTTTATCAGCCCCAGCATTTT
>TRBV29-1|12|.|.|TRBJ1-1
CSVKGPNTEAFF
TGCAGCGTTAAGGGGCCCAACACTGAAGCTTTCTTT
>TRBV5-1|16|TRBD2|.|TRBJ2-5
CASSLGLAGGIETQYF
TGCGCCAGCAGCCTAGGACTAGCGGGGGGCATCGAGACCCAGTACTTC
>TRBV10-3|17|TRBD1|.|TRBJ2-2
CAISIGRTGGNTGELFF
TGTGCCATCAGTATTGGGAGGACAGGGGGCAACACCGGGGAGCTGTTTTTT
>TRBV6-6|13|.|.|TRBJ2-5
CASSYGNQETQYF
TGTGCCAGCAGTTACGGCAACCAAGAGACCCAGTACTTC
>TRBV7-2|12|.|.|TRBJ2-3
CASSPTEYTQYF
TGTGCCAGCAGCCCAACAGAATATACGCAGTATTTT
>TRBV7-2|13|.|.|TRBJ1-5
CASSLSAGQPQHF
TGTGCCAGCAGCTTATCCGCGGGTCAGCCCCAGCATTTT
>TRBV28|15|.|.|TRBJ1-1
CASSLQHSVNTEAFF
TGTGCCAGCAGCCTACAGCATTCAGTGAACACTGAAGCTTTCTTT
>TRBV10-2|15|TRBD1|.|TRBJ2-2
CASSEIDRGTGELFF
TGCGCCAGCAGTGAAATTGACAGGGGGACCGGGGAGCTGTTTTTT
>TRBV6-6|16|.|.|TRBJ2-2
CASSYSQGPNTGELFF
TGTGCCAGCAGTTACTCGCAGGGGCCGAACACCGGGGAGCTGTTTTTT
>TRBV11-2|14|.|.|TRBJ2-3
CASSPPAGVDTQYF
TGTGCCAGCAGCCCCCCCGCGGGTGTGGATACGCAGTATTTT
>TRBV11-3|15|TRBD2|.|TRBJ2-2
CASSFLSGSLGELFF
TGTGCCAGCAGCTTCTTGAGCGGGAGTCTCGGGGAGCTGTTTTTT
>TRBV21-1|16|.|.|TRBJ2-7
CASTERNSKKHYEQYF
TGTGCCAGCACGGAGCGGAATTCAAAAAAACACTACGAGCAGTACTTC
>TRBV28|15|TRBD1|.|TRBJ2-7
CASSFTGTGSNEQYF
TGTGCCAGCAGTTTTACCGGGACAGGGTCCAACGAGCAGTACTTC
>TRBV6-5|13|.|few|TRBJ1-5
CATGRGSNQPQHF
TGTGCCACCGGCCGGGGAAGCAATCAGCCCCAGCATTTT
>TRBV7-2|15|TRBD1|.|TRBJ2-3
CASKSPGQGFDTQYF
TGTGCCAGCAAATCCCCGGGACAGGGTTTCGATACGCAGTATTTT
>TRBV27|18|TRBD1|.|TRBJ2-6
CASSFRDRGPTGANVLTF
TGTGCCAGCAGTTTCAGGGACAGGGGTCCGACTGGGGCCAACGTCCTGACTTTC
>TRBV24-1|16|.|.|TRBJ2-2
CATSETGLLNTGELFF
TGTGCCACCAGTGAGACTGGACTTCTGAACACCGGGGAGCTGTTTTTT
>TRBV9|13|.|.|TRBJ1-1
CASSARQNTEAFF
TGTGCCAGCAGCGCCCGACAGAACACTGAAGCTTTCTTT
>TRBV6-5|12|.|.|TRBJ1-2
CASSSREDGYTF
TGTGCCAGCAGTTCCAGGGAAGATGGCTACACCTTC
>TRBV6-6|12|.|.|TRBJ2-1
CASTDTNNEQFF
TGTGCCAGTACTGACACGAACAATGAGCAGTTCTTC
>TRBV5-5|15|.|few|TRBJ2-1
CASSLNREKANEQFF
TGTGCCAGCAGCTTGAACAGGGAAAAGGCCAATGAGCAGTTCTTC
>TRBV18|15|TRBD2|.|TRBJ2-3
CASSPAAGSRDTQYF
TGTGCCAGCTCACCCGCAGCGGGATCGAGAGATACGCAGTATTTT
>TRBV10-2|15|.|.|TRBJ2-7
CASSAGDRSSYEQYF
TGCGCCAGCAGTGCGGGGGACAGATCCTCCTACGAGCAGTACTTC
>TRBV4-1|16|TRBD1|few|TRBJ1-2
CASSPDQYRGNYGYTF
TGCGCCAGCAGCCCAGACCAATACAGGGGTAACTATGGCTACACCTTC
>TRBV7-9|14|.|.|TRBJ2-2
CASTSGGGPGELFF
TGTGCCAGCACGTCAGGGGGAGGTCCCGGGGAGCTGTTTTTT
>TRBV9|15|.|.|TRBJ2-2
CASSPVEIAAGELFF
TGTGCCAGCAGCCCCGTCGAAATAGCGGCCGGGGAGCTGTTTTTT
>TRBV5-1|14|TRBD1|.|TRBJ2-7
CASSWTGLSYEQYF
TGCGCCAGCAGCTGGACAGGACTTTCCTACGAGCAGTACTTC
>TRBV30|15|TRBD1|once|TRBJ1-4
CAWKRPGQQNEKLFF
TGTGCCTGGAAGAGGCCGGGACAGCAAAATGAAAAACTGTTTTTT
>TRBV5-6|19|TRBD1|.|TRBJ1-6
CASSLYQGQPPVRNSPLHF
TGTGCCAGCAGCTTGTATCAGGGACAGCCGCCTGTCCGTAATTCACCCCTCCACTTT
>TRBV23-1|16|TRBD1|.|TRBJ2-7
CASSHRRDRGRYEQYF
TGCGCCAGCAGTCATCGCCGGGACAGGGGACGCTACGAGCAGTACTTC
>TRBV11-2|13|.|few|TRBJ1-1
CASSGGKYTEAFF
TGTGCCAGCAGCGGGGGGAAGTACACTGAAGCTTTCTTT
>TRBV7-8|15|TRBD2|.|TRBJ2-7
CASSLVVAGGGEQYF
TGTGCCAGCAGCTTAGTTGTAGCGGGAGGCGGCGAGCAGTACTTC